Shown below are 21 T cell receptor beta chains from a single sample sequenced in a study of T cell repertoires in cytomegalovirus infection. TCRdb recomputed calls from the reads with MiXCR, one row per CDR3 protein. The sample has more than 85,000 distinct CDR3 sequences, less than 25% seen once. Input material: CD8+ T cells from PBMCs. These receptors came from a human donor in good health (CMV status not recorded). Some clones in this sample may be carry-over from other donors' samples.

The CDR3 protein is CASSARDHNEQFF. CDR3 bases: TGTGCCAGCAGCGCCCGGGACCACAATGAGCAGTTCTTC. The chain links TRBV7-9 to TRBJ2-1; D tentatively fits TRBD1 or TRBD2 (5 bases each). Trimming left V 5 bases short and J 5 bases short, with 10 bases between. Germline V gives CDR1 SEHNR, CDR2 FQNEAQ (reference sequence). The CDR3 covers 13 residues.

J is TRBJ2-1 and V is TRBV5-6; 8 bases map to TRBD1. This CDR3 spans 14 amino acids. Looked up from germline, CDR1 is SGHDT and CDR2 is YYEEEE. J gave up 8 bases and V 0 bases, and 4 bases lay outside the gene matches. CDR3 nucleotide sequence: TGTGCCAGCAGCTTGGGACAGGGGATACATGAGCAGTTCTTC. This translates into CASSLGQGIHEQFF.

This clonotype was detected ten times or more. The chain is built from TRBV11-2 and TRBJ2-1; the match to TRBD2 covers 10 bases. Germline lookup yields CDR1 SGHAT and CDR2 FQNNGV. V lost 4 bases and J lost 6; bases outside the gene matches: 12. The CDR3 is made up of 17 amino acids. The CDR3 sequence is CASSYFQEGLASNEQFF. The CDR3 DNA reads as TGTGCCAGCAGCTATTTCCAGGAGGGACTAGCGTCCAATGAGCAGTTCTTC.

The CDR3 reads CASSYLIGTSGGVVTGELFF. For the CDR3, the DNA is TGTGCCAGCAGTTACCTCATAGGGACTAGCGGGGGGGTTGTCACCGGGGAGCTGTTTTTT. The V and J genes are TRBV6-6 and TRBJ2-2; 16 nucleotides line up with TRBD2. After removal of 2 bases from V and 4 bases from J, the junction contained 10 bases not matched to a gene. Looked up from germline, CDR1 is MNHNY and CDR2 is SVGAGI (reference sequence). This CDR3 comprises 20 residues.

This chain joins TRBV20-1 and TRBJ2-7, with D maybe TRBD2 (5 bases). Trimming stripped 0 bases from V and 4 bases from J, with 13 bases between. CDR1 DFQATT and CDR2 SNEGSKA come from the germline V gene (reference sequence). The CDR3 length is 14 residues. The CDR3, as DNA: TGCAGTGCTAGAGATTGGAGGTTGGGGTACGAGCAGTACTTC. Residues: CSARDWRLGYEQYF.

For this clonotype: Being one base from a much bigger clone, this may be a read error. The final CDR3 position lacks the conserved phenylalanine or tryptophan, pointing to a likely read error. CDR3 in amino acids: CASSSQRRGEKLFS. The DNA for the CDR3 is TGTGCCAGCAGCTCCCAGAGAAGGGGGGAAAAACTGTTTTCT. V usage is TRBV7-8 and J usage is TRBJ1-4; the D gene is possibly TRBD1 (6 bases). Germline assignment: CDR1 SGHVS and CDR2 FQNEAQ. Trimming removed 4 bases from V and 8 bases from J, with 14 bases in between. CDR3 size: 14 residues.

The chain employs TRBV7-6 and TRBJ1-4, with D hard to call. Trimming left V 4 bases short and J 11 bases short, with 14 bases between. Germline values: CDR1 SGHVS, CDR2 FNYEAQ. This CDR3 contains 13 residues. The CDR3 region is CASSSLSPEKLFF. CDR3 DNA: TGTGCCAGCAGCTCCCTATCTCCCGAGAAACTGTTTTTT. Full variable domain (missing parts from reference TRBV7-6 and TRBJ1-4): GAGVSQSPRYKVTKRGQDVALRCDPISGHVSLYWYRQALGQGPEFLTYFNYEAQQDKSGLPNDRFSAERPEGSISTLTIQRTEQRDSAMYRCASSSLSPEKLFFGSGTQLSVL.

This clonotype was detected a few times. The J gene is TRBJ1-5, the V gene TRBV27; no definite D call. Trimming left V 10 bases short and J 3 bases short, with 10 bases between. There are 12 residues in the CDR3. In germline, CDR1 is MNHEY, CDR2 SMNVEV (reference sequence). The CDR3 DNA is TGTGCCACCGGGAGGAACAATCAGCCCCAGCATTTT. Amino acid sequence: CATGRNNQPQHF.

Points on this clonotype: The CDR3 ends on some other residue instead of the conserved phenylalanine or tryptophan, so this is likely a read error. The V and J genes are TRBV6-2 or TRBV6-3 and TRBJ2-1; D perhaps matches TRBD2 (6 bases). Germline values: CDR1 MNHEY, CDR2 SVGEGT. Trimming shortened V by 7 bases and J by 6 bases, and 13 bases separated the two germline ends. The CDR3 is 13 amino acids. The CDR3: CASMTSTGNEQFS. The CDR3 coding sequence is TGTGCCAGCATGACTAGTACAGGCAATGAGCAGTTCTCC.

There are many counts of this clonotype. The chain carries TRBV7-8 and TRBJ1-2; D may be TRBD1 (5 bases). The length of the CDR3 is 13 residues. From germline, CDR1 is SGHVS and CDR2 FQNEAQ. Trimming pared 5 bases from V and 4 bases from J, leaving 11 bases between. CDR3 sequence: CASSPQGAYGYTF. In nucleotides, the CDR3 is TGTGCCAGCAGCCCCCAGGGCGCCTATGGCTACACCTTC. Drawing the rest from reference TRBV7-8 and TRBJ1-2, the complete variable domain is GAGVSQSPRYKVAKRGQDVALRCDPISGHVSLFWYQQALGQGPEFLTYFQNEAQLDKSGLPSDRFFAERPEGSVSTLKIQRTQQEDSAVYLCASSPQGAYGYTFGSGTRLTVV.

J is TRBJ2-3 and V is TRBV28; D ambiguous. Germline V gene lookup returns CDR1 MDHEN and CDR2 SYDVKM. Trimming cost V 5 bases and J 4 bases, with 16 bases left between them. The CDR3 sequence is 15 residues long. In DNA, the CDR3 is TGTGCCAGCAGTCGGACCATCACACCCCCAGATACGCAGTATTTT. Protein: CASSRTITPPDTQYF.

This clonotype was observed a handful of times. The chain has TRBV6-2 or TRBV6-3 and TRBJ2-3, with D perhaps matching TRBD2 (6 bases). The V gene lost 7 bases and the J gene lost 2 bases, with 16 bases spanning the gap. CDR3 length: 15 residues. Per the germline V gene, CDR1 is MNHEY and CDR2 is SVGEGT. The CDR3, as DNA: TGTGCCAGCAAGAGCTCGGGGGTAACCACAGATACGCAGTATTTT. It encodes CASKSSGVTTDTQYF.

In this sample, this clonotype turned up a few times. The chain is built from TRBV7-9 and TRBJ2-7; TRBD1 aligns across 10 bases. The CDR3 runs 17 residues. V trimming: 5 bases; J trimming: 5 bases; junction bases outside the gene matches: 15. Germline V CDR1 and CDR2: SEHNR, FQNEAQ (reference sequence). The CDR3 region is CASSMGGQGRHLDEQYF. The CDR3 DNA sequence: TGTGCCAGCAGCATGGGGGGACAGGGGAGACATTTGGACGAGCAGTACTTC.

This clonotype has just a few counts. This chain links TRBV3-1 with TRBJ2-7; 8 nucleotides line up with TRBD1. CDR1 LGHDT and CDR2 YNNKEL come from the germline V gene (reference sequence). With V trimmed by 4 bases and J by 2 bases, 7 bases remained unmatched. The CDR3 is made up of 15 amino acids. CDR3 amino acids: CASSPGTGRAYEQYF. The CDR3, as DNA: TGTGCCAGCAGCCCTGGGACAGGTAGGGCCTACGAGCAGTACTTC.

The rearrangement links TRBV20-1 to TRBJ2-4; D not certain. CDR1 DFQATT and CDR2 SNEGSKA come from the germline V gene (reference sequence). The CDR3 loop spans 13 amino acids. Trimming cost V 5 bases and J 7 bases, with 15 bases left between them. CDR3 sequence: CSALKSRWNIQYF. In nucleotides, the CDR3 is TGCAGTGCTCTAAAATCCAGGTGGAACATTCAGTACTTC.

This clonotype has a count of ten or more. The rearrangement joins TRBV6-5 to TRBJ1-1, with D uncertain. This CDR3 has 11 residues. Germline lookup yields CDR1 MNHEY and CDR2 SVGAGI. Trimming pared 2 bases from V and 6 bases from J, leaving 4 bases between. CDR3 nucleotides: TGTGCCAGCAGTTACGGGCCTGAAGCTTTCTTT. This encodes CASSYGPEAFF.

The chain carries TRBV6-6 and TRBJ2-5, with D possibly matching TRBD2 (5 bases). The CDR3 consists of 14 residues. With 2 bases removed from V and 5 bases from J, the gap between germline ends came to 12 bases. Germline V gives CDR1 MNHNY, CDR2 SVGAGI (reference sequence). The chain's CDR3 is CASSYVGERETQYF. The CDR3 DNA reads as TGTGCCAGCAGTTACGTCGGGGAAAGGGAGACCCAGTACTTC.

The chain links TRBV3-1 to TRBJ1-1, with 12 bases matching TRBD1. The CDR3 totals 16 residues. V shed 6 bases, J shed 3 bases, and the junction held 8 bases outside the gene matches. CDR1 and CDR2 from the germline V gene are LGHDT and YNNKEL (reference sequence). This chain's CDR3 is CASRGQGALPDTEAFF. CDR3 coding DNA: TGTGCCAGCAGGGGACAGGGGGCGCTTCCGGACACTGAAGCTTTCTTT.

The rearrangement uses TRBV19 and TRBJ1-1; perhaps TRBD1 as D (5 bases). V was cut by 5 bases and J by 4 bases, with 14 bases left in between. This CDR3 region has 14 residues. Germline V lookup: CDR1 LNHDA, CDR2 SQIVND (reference sequence). CDR3 DNA: TGTGCCAGTAGTCCGACAGTTTACGCCACTGAAGCTTTCTTT. Its translation: CASSPTVYATEAFF.

This clonotype was counted many times. The chain links TRBV7-8 to TRBJ1-5; D not certain. Trimming took 5 bases from V and 0 from J, leaving 14 bases between them. This CDR3 comprises 16 residues. Germline V lookup: CDR1 SGHVS, CDR2 FQNEAQ. The CDR3 nucleotides are TGTGCCAGCAGCCTAACGACGGCGTATAGCAATCAGCCCCAGCATTTT. Its translation is CASSLTTAYSNQPQHF.

This clonotype has more than one count but fewer than ten. The genes are TRBV4-3 and TRBJ1-5; D call uncertain. This CDR3 has 15 residues. The germline V gene encodes CDR1 LGHNA and CDR2 YSLEER. Trimming took off 1 base at V and 6 bases at J, with 13 bases between the two ends. The CDR3 reads CASSQGLSSAQPQHF. The CDR3 DNA reads TGCGCCAGCAGCCAAGGTTTATCCTCCGCTCAGCCCCAGCATTTT.